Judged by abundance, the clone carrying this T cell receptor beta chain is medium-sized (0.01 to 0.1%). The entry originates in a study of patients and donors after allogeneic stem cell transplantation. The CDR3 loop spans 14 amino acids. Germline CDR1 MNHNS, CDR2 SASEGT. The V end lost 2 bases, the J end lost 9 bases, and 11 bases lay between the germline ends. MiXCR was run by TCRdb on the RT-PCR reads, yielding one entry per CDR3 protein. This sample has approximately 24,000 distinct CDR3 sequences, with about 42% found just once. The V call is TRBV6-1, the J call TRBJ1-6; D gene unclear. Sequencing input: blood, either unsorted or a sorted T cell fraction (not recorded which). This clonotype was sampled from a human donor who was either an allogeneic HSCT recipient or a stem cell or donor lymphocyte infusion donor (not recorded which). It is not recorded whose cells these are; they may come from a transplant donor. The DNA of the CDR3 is TGTGCCAGCAGTGAAAATGGACGGGTTTCACCCCTCCACTTT. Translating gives CASSENGRVSPLHF.